This T cell receptor beta chain emerged from a study of control samples from healthy donors and cancer patients. This CDR3 is built from 17 residues. V shed 5 bases, J shed 4 bases, and the junction held 12 bases outside the gene matches. Looked up from germline, CDR1 is MDHEN and CDR2 is SYDVKM. This clone was detected once. TCRdb's table, derived via immunoSEQ multiplex PCR, lists solely in-frame clones and lacks some. The sample shows 79,000 or so clones, around nine tenths of them seen only once. The chain joins TRBV28 to TRBJ2-3; 10 bases align to TRBD1. Sequencing was done on a sample of PBMCs. This TCR came from a woman aged 45-60 years with colorectal cancer. The CDR3 DNA sequence: TGTGCCAGCAGTACTCGGGGACAGGGGATTTTTGCAGATACGCAGTATTTT. Protein: CASSTRGQGIFADTQYF.